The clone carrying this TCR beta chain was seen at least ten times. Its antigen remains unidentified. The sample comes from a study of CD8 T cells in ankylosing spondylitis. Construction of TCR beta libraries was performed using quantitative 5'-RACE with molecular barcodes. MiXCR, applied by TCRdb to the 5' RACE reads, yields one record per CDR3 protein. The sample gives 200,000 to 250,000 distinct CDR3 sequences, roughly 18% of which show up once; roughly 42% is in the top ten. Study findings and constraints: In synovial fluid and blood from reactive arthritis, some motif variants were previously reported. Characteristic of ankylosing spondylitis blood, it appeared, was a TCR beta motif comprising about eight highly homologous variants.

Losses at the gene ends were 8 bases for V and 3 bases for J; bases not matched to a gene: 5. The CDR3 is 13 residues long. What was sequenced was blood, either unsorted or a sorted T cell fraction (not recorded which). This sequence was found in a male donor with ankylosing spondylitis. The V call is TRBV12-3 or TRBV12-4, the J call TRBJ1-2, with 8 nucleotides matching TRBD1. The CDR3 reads CASDKQGDYGYTF. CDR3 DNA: TGTGCCAGCGATAAACAGGGGGACTATGGCTACACCTTC.